A single sample is the source of the 9 T cell receptor beta chains below, sequenced in a study of blood T cell repertoires in COVID-19 (dated by TCRdb to between 2020 and 2021). Library preparation was by the immunoSEQ multiplex PCR assay. TCRdb limited this immuneACCESS table to in-frame rearrangements with V and J called. A share of clones is missing; checked studies link under half to unresolved V genes, and the rest is unexplained. The sample table lists over 50,000 clones, roughly 81% of them with a count of one. The ten largest make up about a sixth of the sample. Sequences were obtained from peripheral blood. Receptors originate from a man aged 80 or over with acute or convalescent COVID-19.

The chain employs TRBV6-5 and TRBJ2-3; D perhaps matches TRBD2 (7 bases). The CDR3 is 14 residues long. V shed 11 bases and J shed 5 bases, with 20 bases lying between them. The V gene's germline CDR1 is MNHEY and CDR2 SVGAGI. Written as DNA, the CDR3 is TGTGCCGGGAGGGACACCTCTTTTGGAGATACGCAGTATTTT. Translation gives CAGRDTSFGDTQYF.

The chain is built from TRBV6-1 and TRBJ1-3; TRBD1 aligns across 7 bases. The germline CDR1 and CDR2 sequences are MNHNS and SASEGT. The CDR3 extends over 16 amino acids. Germline trimming cut 0 bases from V and 2 bases from J; bases unmatched to any gene: 4. The DNA of the CDR3 is TGTGCCAGCAGTGAAGCTTCGACAGGGACTGGAAACACCATATATTTT. Protein product: CASSEASTGTGNTIYF.

The chain joins TRBV14 to TRBJ2-7; 8 nucleotides line up with TRBD2. Germline assignment: CDR1 SGHDN and CDR2 FVKESK. The trim removed 4 bases at V and 9 bases at J, leaving 5 bases unmatched. This CDR3 comprises 12 residues. The CDR3 DNA follows: TGTGCCAGCAGCCCGGGGGGGTCTAGGCAGTACTTC. Its translation: CASSPGGSRQYF.

This clone was counted a few times. The rearrangement links TRBV7-8 to TRBJ2-3, with TRBD2 matching 9 bases. With V trimmed by 1 base and J by 3 bases, 8 bases remained unmatched. CDR1 and CDR2 from the germline V gene are SGHVS and FQNEAQ. CDR3 length equals 17 residues. The CDR3 here is CASSLGGGEANTDTQYF. DNA for the CDR3: TGTGCCAGCAGCTTAGGCGGGGGGGAGGCCAATACAGATACGCAGTATTTT.

The CDR3 reads CASTRTGDAGELFF. CDR3 nucleotides: TGTGCCAGTACCCGGACAGGGGACGCCGGGGAGCTGTTTTTT. V gene TRBV19 combines with J gene TRBJ2-2; 9 positions agree with TRBD1. The J segment lost 6 bases and the V segment lost 7 bases, leaving 6 bases of the junction unmatched. The CDR3 is made up of 14 amino acids. Germline-derived CDR1 and CDR2 are LNHDA and SQIVND (reference sequence).

The V call is TRBV7-9, the J call TRBJ2-5; TRBD2 aligns across 7 bases. Germline CDR1 and CDR2: SEHNR and FQNEAQ (reference sequence). With V trimmed by 4 bases and J by 4 bases, 3 bases remained unmatched. CDR3 length equals 13 residues. CDR3 DNA: TGTGCCAGCAGCTCCGGGGGGAGAGAGACCCAGTACTTC. Residues: CASSSGGRETQYF.

The gene calls are TRBV7-8 and TRBJ2-7; 10 positions agree with TRBD1. The J segment lost 6 bases and the V segment lost 5 bases, leaving 7 bases of the junction unmatched. The CDR3 spans 14 residues. The V gene's germline CDR1 is SGHVS and CDR2 FQNEAQ. The CDR3 bases are TGTGCCAGCAGCCTCCGGGACAGGGGACCCGAGCAGTACTTC. Translating gives CASSLRDRGPEQYF. Full variable domain (outside the CDR3, taken from reference TRBV7-8 and TRBJ2-7): GAGVSQSPRYKVAKRGQDVALRCDPISGHVSLFWYQQALGQGPEFLTYFQNEAQLDKSGLPSDRFFAERPEGSVSTLKIQRTQQEDSAVYLCASSLRDRGPEQYFGPGTRLTVT.

This clone has a handful of counts. V is TRBV27 and J is TRBJ2-7, with 7 bases that match TRBD1. CDR3 length equals 17 residues. Trimming at V came to 0 bases and at J to 0 bases, leaving 8 bases not matched to a gene. Germline loops: CDR1 MNHEY, CDR2 SMNVEV (reference sequence). For the CDR3, the DNA is TGTGCCAGCAGTTTATCGATTGGGGACAGAGGCTCCTACGAGCAGTACTTC. This gives the protein CASSLSIGDRGSYEQYF.

As DNA, the CDR3 is TGTGCCAGCAGTGGAGGGACAGCCTCTGGGGCCAACGTCCTGACTTTC. It encodes CASSGGTASGANVLTF. The chain links TRBV2 to TRBJ2-6, with TRBD1 matching 7 bases. Germline assignment: CDR1 SNHLY and CDR2 FYNNEI. Trimming cost V 4 bases and J 0 bases; bases outside gene matches: 3. CDR3 length: 16 amino acids.